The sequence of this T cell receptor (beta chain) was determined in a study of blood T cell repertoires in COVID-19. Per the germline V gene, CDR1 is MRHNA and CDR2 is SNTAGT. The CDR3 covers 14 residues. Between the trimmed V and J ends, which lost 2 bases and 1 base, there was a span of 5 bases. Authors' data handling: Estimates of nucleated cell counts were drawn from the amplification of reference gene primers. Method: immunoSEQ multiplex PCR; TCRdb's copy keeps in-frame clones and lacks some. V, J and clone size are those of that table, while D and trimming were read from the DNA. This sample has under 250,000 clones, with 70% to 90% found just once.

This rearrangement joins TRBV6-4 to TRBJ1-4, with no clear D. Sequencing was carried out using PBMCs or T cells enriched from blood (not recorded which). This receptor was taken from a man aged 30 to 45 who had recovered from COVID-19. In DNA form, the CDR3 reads TGTGCCAGCAGTGACGTCCTAACTAATGAAAAACTGTTTTTT. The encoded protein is CASSDVLTNEKLFF.